This is a list of T cell receptor beta chains from one sample in a study of cytomegalovirus exposure and HLA in healthy donors. Clones were sequenced by immunoSEQ multiplex PCR, and TCRdb holds only the in-frame ones, with some missing. The table has about 130,000 clones, approximately 92% seen once. Sequenced input: PBMCs. All receptors derive from a woman aged 18-29 years in good health and CMV-seropositive. Each CDR3 is given without its conserved first and last residue.

v_gene,j_gene,CDR3aa
TRBV29-1,TRBJ1-2,SATGTDLSYGYT
TRBV10-3,TRBJ1-1,AISVRGGLENTEAF
TRBV5-1,TRBJ2-7,ASSVPGQRYEQY
TRBV11-2,TRBJ1-1,ASRKVRGGVTEAF
TRBV19,TRBJ1-1,ASSISGTYLLNTEAF
TRBV7-2,TRBJ1-6,ALQGGGLGSPLH
TRBV6-5,TRBJ1-5,ASKTQGSGNQPQH
TRBV6-5,TRBJ2-7,ASSQWDRTYEQY
TRBV27,TRBJ2-1,ASSFSRDYNEQF
TRBV10-3,TRBJ1-6,AISRTDNSPLH
TRBV28,TRBJ2-7,ASNPSGGAYEQY
TRBV27,TRBJ2-5,ASSFVGRPGLAGGPY
TRBV2,TRBJ2-5,ASSGGQGWETQY